This TCR beta chain was identified during a study of T cell clonotyping in hematopoietic cell transplantation. Sequencing used immunoSEQ multiplex PCR; TCRdb keeps in-frame clones, though not all of them. The table shows thousands of clones, with 98% occurring only once. The germline V gene encodes CDR1 SNHLY and CDR2 FYNNEI. This CDR3 spans 12 amino acids. The V and J ends lost 1 base and 6 bases respectively, with 7 bases between them. The V gene is TRBV2, the J gene TRBJ2-7; weak D call: TRBD1 (5 bases). Sequenced material: PBMCs, taken 30 days after allogeneic stem cell transplant. This clonotype was sampled from a male patient between 60 and 69 years old who had an allogeneic stem cell transplant from a related donor, so the T cells may come from the graft donor. Some clones in this sample may be carry-over from other donors' samples. The CDR3 sequence: CASSEEGAEQYF. In nucleotides, the CDR3 is TGTGCCAGCAGTGAAGAAGGGGCCGAGCAGTACTTC. The whole variable domain, remainder taken from reference TRBV2 and TRBJ2-7, is EPEVTQTPSHQVTQMGQEVILRCVPISNHLYFYWYRQILGQKVEFLVSFYNNEISEKSEIFDDQFSVERPDGSNFTLKIRSTKLEDSAMYFCASSEEGAEQYFGPGTRLTVT.